The clone carrying this T cell receptor beta chain was seen repeatedly, ten times or more. Its antigen is not identified. The record originates from a study of human T cells and chemical hapten exposure. Study-wide background: The study lasted 20 to 25 weeks, and patients were dosed weekly with diphenylcyclopropenone on the scalp throughout. The patient population, which was mostly female, had alopecia areata, totalis or universalis. Study-wide results and caveats: TCRs above 1 in 1000 frequency stayed constant with DPC sensitization.

Documented time point: patch test 1, 2 weeks after DPC sensitization. Treatment of the sample: therapeutic diphenylcyclopropenone sensitization with weekly scalp DPC. Trimming left V 3 bases short and J 3 bases short, with 9 bases between. The CDR3 totals 15 residues. Looked up from germline, CDR1 is KGHSH and CDR2 is LQKENI. In the library, unique molecular identifiers were attached to individual cDNA molecules. TCRdb re-analysed the RACE reads in MiXCR, keeping a single row per CDR3 protein. In the table there are about 380,000 distinct CDR3 sequences, approximately 5.1% of which are singletons. The chain joins TRBV18 to TRBJ1-6; D possibly corresponds to TRBD1 (5 bases). This receptor was taken from a woman between 45 and 60 years old with alopecia areata. Some clones in this sample may be carry-over from other donors' samples. This specimen consisted of whole blood, obtained in connection with sensitization to the hapten diphenylcyclopropenone (DPC). CDR3 DNA sequence: TGTGCCAGCTCACCTTCGGGGGGCTATAATTCACCCCTCCACTTT. It translates to CASSPSGGYNSPLHF. The full variable domain, its missing parts supplied by reference TRBV18 and TRBJ1-6, is NAGVMQNPRHLVRRRGQEARLRCSPMKGHSHVYWYRQLPEEGLKFMVYLQKENIIDESGMPKERFSAEFPKEGPSILRIQQVVRGDSAAYFCASSPSGGYNSPLHFGNGTRLTVT.